This is a list of T cell receptor beta chains from one sample in a study of blood T cell repertoires in COVID-19. Sequenced by immunoSEQ multiplex PCR; TCRdb stores in-frame clones only, minus some. The table includes 25,000 to 35,000 clones, 80% to 90% detected once. The sample consisted of peripheral blood. The source is a human donor in a cohort sampled during active COVID-19. Each CDR3 is given with its conserved first and last residue. The D gene is left open where the match is weak. Size is omitted from some rows. Given values are once, few, many or a class for expanded clones.

J,D,size,V,DNA,CDR3
TRBJ1-6,-,-,TRBV3-1/TRBV3-2,TGTGCCAGCAGCCAAGAAGGGGACCGGCACAGGGCCCTCCACTTT,CASSQEGDRHRALHF
TRBJ1-2,-,-,TRBV5-1,TGCGCCAGCAGCCCCTCTCACATGAACTATGGCTACACCTTC,CASSPSHMNYGYTF
TRBJ1-2,-,-,TRBV5-4,TGTGCCAGCAGCTCTGACGGAGATGGCTACACCTTC,CASSSDGDGYTF
TRBJ1-6,-,-,TRBV5-1,TGCGCCAGCAGCTTGGACGGGGGGCCCGGGTATAATTCACCCCTCCACTTT,CASSLDGGPGYNSPLHF
TRBJ2-3,TRBD1,-,TRBV27,TGTGCCAGCAGTTTCCTTGGACAGGTGATGCAGTATTTT,CASSFLGQVMQYF
TRBJ1-6,TRBD1,-,TRBV5-6,TGTGCCAGCAGCTTGGTCGGACAGGGTCACTCACCCCTCCACTTT,CASSLVGQGHSPLHF
TRBJ1-6,-,-,TRBV30,TGTGCCTGGAGTGGACTGGTGACAGTTAATTCACCCCTCCACTTT,CAWSGLVTVNSPLHF
TRBJ1-1,-,-,TRBV6-2/TRBV6-3,TGTGCCAGCAGTTATAGGGGGAACACTGAAGCTTTCTTT,CASSYRGNTEAFF
TRBJ2-7,-,-,TRBV7-8,TGTGCCAGCAGCTTAGCGGAGGTTTCCTACGAGCAGTACTTC,CASSLAEVSYEQYF
TRBJ1-1,-,-,TRBV7-4,TGTGCCAGTTCATTCGGGGAATGGCTGGACACTGAAGCTTTCTTT,CASSFGEWLDTEAFF
TRBJ2-1,TRBD2,-,TRBV2,TGTGCCAGCAGACAAGCGGGGCCCTACAATGAGCAGTTCTTC,CASRQAGPYNEQFF
TRBJ2-3,TRBD2,once,TRBV19,TGTGCCAGTAGTATAGCGGGGGGGCAAACAGATACGCAGTATTTT,CASSIAGGQTDTQYF
TRBJ2-5,TRBD1,-,TRBV29-1,TGCAGCGTTGGGGACAGCCAAGAGACCCAGTACTTC,CSVGDSQETQYF
TRBJ1-1,-,once,TRBV6-5,TGTGCCAGCACAGAGGGGGAAACGGCTTTCTTT,CASTEGETAFF
TRBJ2-3,-,-,TRBV11-2,TGTGCCAGCAGCTTAGACAGGGCTACGCAGTATTTT,CASSLDRATQYF
TRBJ2-1,TRBD2,-,TRBV5-4,TGTGCCAGCAGCTTGGCCCCTCGGGAGGCGGGTGAGCAGTTCTTC,CASSLAPREAGEQFF
TRBJ1-5,-,few,TRBV5-4,TGTGCCAGCAGCTTGCAGGGAGGTGGTCAGCCCCAGCATTTT,CASSLQGGGQPQHF
TRBJ2-5,-,-,TRBV14,TGTGCCAGCAGCATAGCAAATCAAGAGACCCAGTACTTC,CASSIANQETQYF
TRBJ2-1,TRBD1,few,TRBV7-2,TGTGCCAGCAGCAGCCGACAGGGGAGATCCTACAATGAGCAGTTCTTC,CASSSRQGRSYNEQFF
TRBJ2-3,-,few,TRBV7-9,TGTGCCAGCACCCCTACTTCGGATACGCAGTATTTT,CASTPTSDTQYF
TRBJ2-2,-,-,TRBV27,TGTGCCAGCAGTTCTGCGCTGGGGCGGGGATCAACCGGGGAGCTGTTTTTT,CASSSALGRGSTGELFF
TRBJ2-1,-,-,TRBV28,TGTGCCAGCACCGACAGATACAATGAGCAGTTCTTC,CASTDRYNEQFF
TRBJ1-3,TRBD1,-,TRBV5-1,TGCGCCAGCAGCTTGGGACAGGGGATCGGAAACACCATATATTTT,CASSLGQGIGNTIYF
TRBJ2-7,TRBD2,-,TRBV6-1,TGTGCCAGCAGTGAACGGGAGGGACTGGAGGGCTACGAGCAGTACTTC,CASSEREGLEGYEQYF
TRBJ2-6,-,-,TRBV5-1,TGCGCCAGCAGCCTTACAGGGACTGGGGCCAACGTCCTGACTTTC,CASSLTGTGANVLTF
TRBJ2-1,TRBD2,-,TRBV5-1,TGCGCCAGCAGCTCTACAACTAGCGGGGGGGTGTACAATGAGCAGTTCTTC,CASSSTTSGGVYNEQFF
TRBJ2-7,-,once,TRBV5-1,TGCGCCAGCAGCTTGTTAGGGGTGGGGTCCTCCTACGAGCAGTACTTC,CASSLLGVGSSYEQYF
TRBJ1-2,-,-,TRBV4-2,TGTGCCAGCAGCCAAGAGGAGGGAGTTAGCTACACCTTC,CASSQEEGVSYTF
TRBJ1-3,-,-,TRBV18,TGTGCCAGCTCACCACAGGGGTCTGGAAACACCATATATTTT,CASSPQGSGNTIYF
TRBJ2-1,-,-,TRBV4-3,TGCGCCAGCAGCCTTCTGCGGGGCACCTACAATGAGCAGTTCTTC,CASSLLRGTYNEQFF
TRBJ1-2,-,-,TRBV19,TGTGCCAGTAGTATAGATCCCCCCGTGCCAGGGAGGAATGGCTACACCTTC,CASSIDPPVPGRNGYTF
TRBJ2-1,TRBD2,once,TRBV4-2,TGTGCCAGCAGCCAACTAGCGGGGGGCGACAATGAGCAGTTCTTC,CASSQLAGGDNEQFF
TRBJ2-2,-,-,TRBV6-5,TGTGCCAGCAGTTACTCATACAGCCCCGGGGAGCTGTTTTTT,CASSYSYSPGELFF